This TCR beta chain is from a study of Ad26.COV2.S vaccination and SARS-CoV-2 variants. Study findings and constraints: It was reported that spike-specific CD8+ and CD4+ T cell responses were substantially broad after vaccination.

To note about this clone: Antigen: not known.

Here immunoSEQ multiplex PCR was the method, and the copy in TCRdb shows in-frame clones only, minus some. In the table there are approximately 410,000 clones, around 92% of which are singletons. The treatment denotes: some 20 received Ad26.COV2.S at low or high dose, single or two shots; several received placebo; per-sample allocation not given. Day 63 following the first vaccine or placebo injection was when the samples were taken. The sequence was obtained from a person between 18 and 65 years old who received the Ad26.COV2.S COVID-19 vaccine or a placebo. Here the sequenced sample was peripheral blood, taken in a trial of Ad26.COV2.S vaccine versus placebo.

Written as DNA, the CDR3 is TGTGCCAGCAGCTCCTGGACAGGGGTCTCCTACGAGCAGTACTTC. Amino acid sequence: CASSSWTGVSYEQYF. The chain has TRBV2 and TRBJ2-7, with 9 bases that match TRBD1. The trim removed 6 bases at V and 0 bases at J, leaving 6 bases unmatched. CDR3 size: 15 residues. CDR1 is SNHLY, CDR2 FYNNEI, per germline.